A single T cell receptor beta chain is shown here with its context. The antigen is not known. Germline loops: CDR1 SGHVS, CDR2 FNYEAQ. V lost 0 bases and J lost 0; bases outside the gene matches: 7. There are 19 residues in the CDR3. Per sorted-subset replicate PCR, input was about 180 ng DNA, representing 30,000 or so T cell genomes. Clones were sequenced by immunoSEQ multiplex PCR, and TCRdb holds only the in-frame ones, with some missing. This sample carries some 2,400,000 clones, under 97% of them seen once, and the ten largest clones take less than 0.15%. This entry comes from a study of shared clonotypes between healthy human individuals. The study, taken as a whole, reports: Sample collection involved blood only; tissue repertoires are likely different.

This clonotype was obtained from a man aged 18 to 35 in good health. The sequencing input was naive CD4+ T cells sorted from blood. Stated subset: CD45RA+ positively selected. This sequence joins TRBV7-6 and TRBJ2-3; 12 nucleotides agree with TRBD2. CDR3 DNA sequence: TGTGCCAGCAGCTTAGCGTCTAGCGGGAGGGATTACAGCACAGATACGCAGTATTTT. Translation gives CASSLASSGRDYSTDTQYF.